This T cell receptor (beta chain) was found in a study of blood T cells in healthy people across ages. A second PCR of roughly 6 to 12 cycles used a sample-barcoded 5' primer and a J-beta primer mix. TCRdb fed the 5' RACE reads into MiXCR, producing one record per CDR3 protein. The sample consists of hundreds of thousands of distinct CDR3 sequences, approximately 48% of them appearing once. V dropped 0 bases and J dropped 6 bases, with 11 bases sitting between them. Germline V CDR1 and CDR2: LGHDT, YNNKEL (reference sequence). The CDR3 is 14 residues long. This chain links TRBV3-1 with TRBJ1-2; no clear D gene. The sample comprised blood. The clonotype was recovered from a man in his 60s in good health. Here the CDR3 DNA reads TGTGCCAGCAGCCAAGATAATGGCCTTGATGGCTACACCTTC. Translated: CASSQDNGLDGYTF.